This T cell receptor beta chain is drawn from a study of Graves' ophthalmopathy and Graves' hyperthyroidism. Study results and limitations: Researchers report that a 13-signature model separated ophthalmopathy from stable hyperthyroidism, posting less than 90% sensitivity and roughly 81% specificity. Blood repertoires reportedly contained most expanded thyroid clonotypes above 0.001 frequency.

In this sample, this clonotype turned up many times. The antigen is undetermined. RNA transcripts served as template for amplifying TCR beta CDR3 sequences. First-round RT-PCR with HTBI primers preceded a second-round multiplex PCR. Each CDR3 protein gets one entry after TCRdb re-called the multiplex PCR reads with MiXCR. The sample yields some 520,000 distinct CDR3 sequences, 14% seen once. The germline V gene has CDR1 SNHLY and CDR2 FYNNEI. This CDR3 is 11 amino acids long. V was pared by 8 bases and J by 7 bases, with 11 bases between. Pregnancy or lactation, uncontrolled infections and other autoimmune diseases were grounds for excluding patients.

V gene TRBV2 combines with J gene TRBJ1-1; D perhaps matches TRBD1 (5 bases). Sequenced: blood. The receptor's source is a woman aged 25 to 45 with Graves' ophthalmopathy. The CDR3: CASPRQREAFF. The CDR3 DNA sequence: TGTGCCAGCCCCCGACAGCGTGAAGCTTTCTTT.